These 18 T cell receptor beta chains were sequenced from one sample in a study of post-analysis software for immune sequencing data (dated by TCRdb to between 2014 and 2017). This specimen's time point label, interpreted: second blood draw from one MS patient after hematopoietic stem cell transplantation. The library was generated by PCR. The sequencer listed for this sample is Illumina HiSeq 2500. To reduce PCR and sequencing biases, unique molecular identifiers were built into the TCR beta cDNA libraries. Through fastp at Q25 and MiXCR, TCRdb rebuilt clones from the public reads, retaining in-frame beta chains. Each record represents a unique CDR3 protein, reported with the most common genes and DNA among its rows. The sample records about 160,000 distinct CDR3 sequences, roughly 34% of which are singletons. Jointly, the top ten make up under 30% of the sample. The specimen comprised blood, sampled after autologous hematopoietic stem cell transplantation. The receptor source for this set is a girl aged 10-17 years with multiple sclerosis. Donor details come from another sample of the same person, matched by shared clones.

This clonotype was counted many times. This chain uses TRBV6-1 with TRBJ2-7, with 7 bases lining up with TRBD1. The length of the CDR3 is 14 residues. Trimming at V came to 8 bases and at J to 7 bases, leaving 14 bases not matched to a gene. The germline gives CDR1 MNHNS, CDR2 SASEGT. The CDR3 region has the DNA TGTGCCAGCCGCCGGGACAGCGCCCTTGGAGAGCAGTACTTC. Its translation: CASRRDSALGEQYF.

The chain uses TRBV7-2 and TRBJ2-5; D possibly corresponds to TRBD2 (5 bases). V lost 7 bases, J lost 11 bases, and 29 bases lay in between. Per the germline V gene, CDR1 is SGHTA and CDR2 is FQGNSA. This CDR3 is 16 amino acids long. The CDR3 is CASTTASGSIRDEQYF. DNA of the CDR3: TGTGCCAGCACCACCGCGAGCGGAAGCATAAGGGATGAGCAGTACTTC.

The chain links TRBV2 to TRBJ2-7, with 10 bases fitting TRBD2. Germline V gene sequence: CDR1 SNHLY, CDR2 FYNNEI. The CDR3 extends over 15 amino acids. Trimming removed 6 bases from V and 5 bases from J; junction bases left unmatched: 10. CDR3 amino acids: CASSGGLADKHEQYF. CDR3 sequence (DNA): TGTGCCAGCAGCGGTGGACTAGCGGATAAACACGAGCAGTACTTC.

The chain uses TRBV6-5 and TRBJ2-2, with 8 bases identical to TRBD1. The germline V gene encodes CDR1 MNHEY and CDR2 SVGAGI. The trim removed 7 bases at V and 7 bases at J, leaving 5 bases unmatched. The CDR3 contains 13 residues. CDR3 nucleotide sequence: TGTGCCAGCAACAGGGGACAGGTCGGGGAGCTGTTTTTT. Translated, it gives CASNRGQVGELFF.

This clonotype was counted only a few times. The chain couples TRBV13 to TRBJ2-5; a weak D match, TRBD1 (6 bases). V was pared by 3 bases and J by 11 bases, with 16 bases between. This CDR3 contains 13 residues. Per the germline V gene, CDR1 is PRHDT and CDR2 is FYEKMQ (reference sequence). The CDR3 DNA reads TGTGCCAGCAGCTTGTTGACAGGTAGTGCTCAGTACTTC. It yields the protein CASSLLTGSAQYF.

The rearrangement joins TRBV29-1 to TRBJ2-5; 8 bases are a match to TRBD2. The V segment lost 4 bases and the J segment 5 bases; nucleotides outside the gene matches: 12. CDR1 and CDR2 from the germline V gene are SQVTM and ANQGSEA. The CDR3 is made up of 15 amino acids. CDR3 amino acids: CSVAGRAGVWETQYF. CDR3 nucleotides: TGCAGCGTTGCAGGACGAGCGGGAGTGTGGGAGACCCAGTACTTC.

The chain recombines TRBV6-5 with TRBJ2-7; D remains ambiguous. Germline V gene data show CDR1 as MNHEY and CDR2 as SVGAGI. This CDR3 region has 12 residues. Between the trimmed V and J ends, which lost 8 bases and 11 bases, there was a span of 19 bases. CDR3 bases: TGTGCCAGCCTCGACACATTACGAGTGAAGTACTTC. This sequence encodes CASLDTLRVKYF.

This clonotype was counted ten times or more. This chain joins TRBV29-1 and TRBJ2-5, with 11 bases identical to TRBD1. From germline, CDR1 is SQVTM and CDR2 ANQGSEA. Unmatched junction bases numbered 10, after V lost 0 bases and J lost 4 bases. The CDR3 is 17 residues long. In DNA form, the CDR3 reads TGCAGCGTTGAAGACAACTTTGGGACAGGGGGAGTAGAGACCCAGTACTTC. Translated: CSVEDNFGTGGVETQYF.

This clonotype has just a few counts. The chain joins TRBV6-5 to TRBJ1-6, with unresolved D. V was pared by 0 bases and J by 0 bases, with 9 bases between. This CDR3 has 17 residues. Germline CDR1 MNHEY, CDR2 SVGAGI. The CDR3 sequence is CASSYSTASSYNSPLHF. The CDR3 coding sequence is TGTGCCAGCAGTTACTCGACGGCGAGCTCCTATAATTCACCCCTCCACTTT.

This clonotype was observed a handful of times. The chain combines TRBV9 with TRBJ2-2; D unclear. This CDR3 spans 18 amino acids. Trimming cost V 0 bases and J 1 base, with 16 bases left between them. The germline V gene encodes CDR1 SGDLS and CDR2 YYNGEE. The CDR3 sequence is CASSVDPTITLNTGELFF. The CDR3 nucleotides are TGTGCCAGCAGCGTAGACCCCACCATTACGCTGAACACCGGGGAGCTGTTTTTT. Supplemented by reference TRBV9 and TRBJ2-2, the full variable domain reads DSGVTQTPKHLITATGQRVTLRCSPRSGDLSVYWYQQSLDQGLQFLIQYYNGEERAKGNILERFSAQQFPDLHSELNLSSLELGDSALYFCASSVDPTITLNTGELFFGEGSRLTVL.

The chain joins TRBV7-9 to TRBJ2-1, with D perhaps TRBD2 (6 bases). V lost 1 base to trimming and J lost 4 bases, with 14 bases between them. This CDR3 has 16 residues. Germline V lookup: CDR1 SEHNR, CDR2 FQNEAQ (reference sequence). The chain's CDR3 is CASSLGRTTFYNEQFF. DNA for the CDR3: TGTGCCAGCAGCTTAGGGCGGACTACTTTTTACAATGAGCAGTTCTTC. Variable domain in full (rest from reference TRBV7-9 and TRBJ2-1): DTGVSQNPRHKITKRGQNVTFRCDPISEHNRLYWYRQTLGQGPEFLTYFQNEAQLEKSRLLSDRFSAERPKGSFSTLEIQRTEQGDSAMYLCASSLGRTTFYNEQFFGPGTRLTVL.

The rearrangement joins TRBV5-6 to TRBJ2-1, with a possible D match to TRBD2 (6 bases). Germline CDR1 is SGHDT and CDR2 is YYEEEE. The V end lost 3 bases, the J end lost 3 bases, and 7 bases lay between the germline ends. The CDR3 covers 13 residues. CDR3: CASSWTNYNEQFF. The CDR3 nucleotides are TGTGCCAGCAGCTGGACTAACTACAATGAGCAGTTCTTC.

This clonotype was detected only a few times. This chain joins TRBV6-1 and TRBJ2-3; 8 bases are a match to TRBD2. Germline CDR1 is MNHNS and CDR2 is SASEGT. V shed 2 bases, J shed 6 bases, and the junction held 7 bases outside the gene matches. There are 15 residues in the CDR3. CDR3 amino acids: CASSEQPGGPDTQYF. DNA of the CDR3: TGTGCCAGCAGTGAACAACCGGGAGGGCCGGATACGCAGTATTTT.

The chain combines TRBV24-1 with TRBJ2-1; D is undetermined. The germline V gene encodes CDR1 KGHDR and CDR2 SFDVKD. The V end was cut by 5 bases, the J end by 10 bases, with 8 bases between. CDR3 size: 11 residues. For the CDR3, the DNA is TGTGCCACCAGTGTGGCCGTCGAGCAGTTCTTC. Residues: CATSVAVEQFF.

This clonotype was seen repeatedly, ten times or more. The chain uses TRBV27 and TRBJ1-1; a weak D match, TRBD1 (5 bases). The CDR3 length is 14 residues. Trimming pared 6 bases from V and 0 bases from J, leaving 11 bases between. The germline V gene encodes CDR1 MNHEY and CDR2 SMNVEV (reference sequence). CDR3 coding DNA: TGTGCCAGCAGACGGGGGGGTATGAACACTGAAGCTTTCTTT. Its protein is CASRRGGMNTEAFF.

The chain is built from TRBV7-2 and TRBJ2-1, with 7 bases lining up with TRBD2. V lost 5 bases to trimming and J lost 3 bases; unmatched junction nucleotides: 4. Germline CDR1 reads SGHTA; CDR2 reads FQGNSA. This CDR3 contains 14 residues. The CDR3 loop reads CASSTGLLYNEQFF. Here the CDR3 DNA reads TGTGCCAGCAGCACGGGACTACTCTACAATGAGCAGTTCTTC.

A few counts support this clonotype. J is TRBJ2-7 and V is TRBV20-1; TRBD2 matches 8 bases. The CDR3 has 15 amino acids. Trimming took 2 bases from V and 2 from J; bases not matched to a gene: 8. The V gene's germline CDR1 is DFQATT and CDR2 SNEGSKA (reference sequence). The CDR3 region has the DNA TGCAGTGCTAGATTGCCGGGGGGGGTGCCCTACGAGCAGTACTTC. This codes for CSARLPGGVPYEQYF.

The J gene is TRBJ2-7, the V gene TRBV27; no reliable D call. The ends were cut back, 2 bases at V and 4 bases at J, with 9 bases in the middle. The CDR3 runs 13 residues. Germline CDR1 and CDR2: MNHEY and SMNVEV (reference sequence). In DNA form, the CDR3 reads TGTGCCAGCAGTTTAGCACTTAATTACGAGCAGTACTTC. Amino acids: CASSLALNYEQYF.